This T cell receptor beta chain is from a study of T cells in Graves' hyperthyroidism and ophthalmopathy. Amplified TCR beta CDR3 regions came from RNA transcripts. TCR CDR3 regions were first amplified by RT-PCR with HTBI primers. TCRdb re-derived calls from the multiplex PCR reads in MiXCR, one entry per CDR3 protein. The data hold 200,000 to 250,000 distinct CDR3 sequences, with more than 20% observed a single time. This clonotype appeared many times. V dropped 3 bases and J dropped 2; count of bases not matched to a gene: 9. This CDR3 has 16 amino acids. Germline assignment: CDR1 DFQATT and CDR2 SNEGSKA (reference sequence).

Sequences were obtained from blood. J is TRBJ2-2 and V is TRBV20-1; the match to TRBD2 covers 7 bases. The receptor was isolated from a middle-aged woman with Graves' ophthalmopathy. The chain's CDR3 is CSARKTGTTNTGELFF. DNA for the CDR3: TGCAGTGCTAGGAAAACCGGGACTACAAACACCGGGGAGCTGTTTTTT.